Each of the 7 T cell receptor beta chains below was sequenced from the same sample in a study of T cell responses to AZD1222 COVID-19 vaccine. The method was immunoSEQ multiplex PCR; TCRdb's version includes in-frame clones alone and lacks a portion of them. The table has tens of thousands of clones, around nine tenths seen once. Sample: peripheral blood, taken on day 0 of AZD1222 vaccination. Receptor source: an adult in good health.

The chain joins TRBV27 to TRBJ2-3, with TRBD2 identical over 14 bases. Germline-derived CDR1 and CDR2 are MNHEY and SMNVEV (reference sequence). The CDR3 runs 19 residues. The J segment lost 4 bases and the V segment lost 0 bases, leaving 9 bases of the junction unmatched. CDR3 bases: TGTGCCAGCAGTTTATCCATTCGCAGACTAGCGGGAGGGGCAGATACGCAGTATTTT. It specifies CASSLSIRRLAGGADTQYF.

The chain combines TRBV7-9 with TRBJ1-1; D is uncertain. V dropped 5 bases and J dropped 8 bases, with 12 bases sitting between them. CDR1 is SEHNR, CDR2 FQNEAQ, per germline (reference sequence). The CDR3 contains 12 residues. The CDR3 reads CASSPEGPEAFF. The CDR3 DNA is TGTGCCAGCAGCCCCGAAGGGCCCGAAGCTTTCTTT.

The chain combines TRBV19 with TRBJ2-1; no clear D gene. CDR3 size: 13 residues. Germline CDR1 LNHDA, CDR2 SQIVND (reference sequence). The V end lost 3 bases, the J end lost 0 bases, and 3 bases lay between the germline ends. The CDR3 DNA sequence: TGTGCCAGTAGTATGAGCTCCTACAATGAGCAGTTCTTC. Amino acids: CASSMSSYNEQFF.

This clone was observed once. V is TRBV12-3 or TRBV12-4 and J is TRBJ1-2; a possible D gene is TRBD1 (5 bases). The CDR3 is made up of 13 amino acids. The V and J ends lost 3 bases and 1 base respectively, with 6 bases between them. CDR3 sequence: CASSFRVNYGYTF. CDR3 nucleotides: TGTGCCAGCAGTTTCAGGGTTAACTATGGCTACACCTTC.

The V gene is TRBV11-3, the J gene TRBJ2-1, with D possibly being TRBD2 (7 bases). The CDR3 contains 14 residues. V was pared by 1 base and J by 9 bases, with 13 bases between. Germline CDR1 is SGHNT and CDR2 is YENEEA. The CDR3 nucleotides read TGTGCCAGCAGCTTAGCGGGAGGACAGAGTGAGCAGTTCTTC. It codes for CASSLAGGQSEQFF.

CDR3 residues: CASRRTDTGEQYF. The DNA of the CDR3 is TGTGCCAGCAGAAGGACCGATACTGGGGAGCAGTACTTC. This chain uses TRBV12-3 or TRBV12-4 with TRBJ2-7, with D unclear. Trimming cost V 6 bases and J 7 bases, with 16 bases left between them. The CDR3 runs 13 residues.

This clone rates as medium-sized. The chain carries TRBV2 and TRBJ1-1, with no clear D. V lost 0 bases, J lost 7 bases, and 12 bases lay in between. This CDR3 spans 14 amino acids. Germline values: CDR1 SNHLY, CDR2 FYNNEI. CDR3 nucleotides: TGTGCCAGCAGTGAAGCGGTTGGAGGTGATGAAGCTTTCTTT. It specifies CASSEAVGGDEAFF.